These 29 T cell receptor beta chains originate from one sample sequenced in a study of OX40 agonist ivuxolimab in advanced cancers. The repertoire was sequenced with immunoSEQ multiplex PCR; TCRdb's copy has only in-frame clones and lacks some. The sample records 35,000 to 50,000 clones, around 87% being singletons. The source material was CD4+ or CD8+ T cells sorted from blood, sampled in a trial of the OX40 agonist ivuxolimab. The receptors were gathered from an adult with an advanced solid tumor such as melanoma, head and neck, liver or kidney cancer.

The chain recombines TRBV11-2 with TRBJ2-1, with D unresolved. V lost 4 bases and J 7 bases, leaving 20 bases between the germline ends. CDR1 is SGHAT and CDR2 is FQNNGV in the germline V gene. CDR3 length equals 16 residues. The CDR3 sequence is CASSSVRGIVKNEQFF. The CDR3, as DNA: TGTGCCAGCAGCTCCGTACGTGGGATAGTTAAGAATGAGCAGTTCTTC.

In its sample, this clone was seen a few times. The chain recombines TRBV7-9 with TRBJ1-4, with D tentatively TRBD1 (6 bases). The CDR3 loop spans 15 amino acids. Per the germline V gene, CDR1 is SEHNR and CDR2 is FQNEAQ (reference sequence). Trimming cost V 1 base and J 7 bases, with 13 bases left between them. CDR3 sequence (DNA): TGTGCCAGCAGCTTAGGGACAGCCGGAAGTGAAAAACTGTTTTTT. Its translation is CASSLGTAGSEKLFF. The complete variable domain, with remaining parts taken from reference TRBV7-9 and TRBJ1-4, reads DTGVSQNPRHKITKRGQNVTFRCDPISEHNRLYWYRQTLGQGPEFLTYFQNEAQLEKSRLLSDRFSAERPKGSFSTLEIQRTEQGDSAMYLCASSLGTAGSEKLFFGSGTQLSVL.

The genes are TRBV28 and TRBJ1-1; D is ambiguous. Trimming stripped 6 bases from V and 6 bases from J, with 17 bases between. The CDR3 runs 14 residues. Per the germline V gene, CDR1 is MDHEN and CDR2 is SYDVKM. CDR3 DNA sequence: TGTGCCAGCAGCTCTACCATCAGCGTAGCTGAAGCTTTCTTT. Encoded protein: CASSSTISVAEAFF.

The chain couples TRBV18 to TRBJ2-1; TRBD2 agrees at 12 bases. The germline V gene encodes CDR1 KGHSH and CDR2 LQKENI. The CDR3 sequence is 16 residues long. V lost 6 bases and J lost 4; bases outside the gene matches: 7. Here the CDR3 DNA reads TGTGCCAGCTCCGGGGGGACTAGCGGGTCTTACAATGAGCAGTTCTTC. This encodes CASSGGTSGSYNEQFF.

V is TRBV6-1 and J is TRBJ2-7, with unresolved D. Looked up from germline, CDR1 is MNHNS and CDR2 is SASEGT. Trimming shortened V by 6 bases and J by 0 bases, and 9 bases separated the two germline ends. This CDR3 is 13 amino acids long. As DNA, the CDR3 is TGTGCCAGCAGCGACTTGGGCTCCTACGAGCAGTACTTC. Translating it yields CASSDLGSYEQYF.

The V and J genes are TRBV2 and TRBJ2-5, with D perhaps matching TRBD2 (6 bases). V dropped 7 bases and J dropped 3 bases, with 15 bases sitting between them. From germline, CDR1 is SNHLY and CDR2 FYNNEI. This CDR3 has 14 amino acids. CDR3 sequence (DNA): TGTGCCAGCAAAAGTAGATTAGCGGAAGAGACCCAGTACTTC. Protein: CASKSRLAEETQYF. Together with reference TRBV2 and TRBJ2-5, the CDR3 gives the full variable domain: EPEVTQTPSHQVTQMGQEVILRCVPISNHLYFYWYRQILGQKVEFLVSFYNNEISEKSEIFDDQFSVERPDGSNFTLKIRSTKLEDSAMYFCASKSRLAEETQYFGPGTRLLVL.

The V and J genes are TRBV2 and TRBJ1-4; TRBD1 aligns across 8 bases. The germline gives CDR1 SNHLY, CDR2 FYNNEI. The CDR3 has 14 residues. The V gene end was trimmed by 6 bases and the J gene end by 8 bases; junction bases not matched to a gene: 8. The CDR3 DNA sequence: TGTGCCAGCAGGGACAGGGAATCCCGCGAAAAACTGTTTTTT. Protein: CASRDRESREKLFF.

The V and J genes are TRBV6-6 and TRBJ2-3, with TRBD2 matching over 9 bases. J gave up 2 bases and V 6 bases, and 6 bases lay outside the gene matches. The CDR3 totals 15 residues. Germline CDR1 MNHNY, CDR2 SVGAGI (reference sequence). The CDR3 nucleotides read TGTGCCAGCAGCTTAGCGGGAGTCCCCACAGATACGCAGTATTTT. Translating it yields CASSLAGVPTDTQYF.

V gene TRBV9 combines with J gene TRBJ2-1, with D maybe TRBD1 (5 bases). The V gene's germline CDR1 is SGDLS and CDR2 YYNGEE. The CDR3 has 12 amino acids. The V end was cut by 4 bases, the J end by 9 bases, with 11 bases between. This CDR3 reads CASSTQATEQFF. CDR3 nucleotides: TGTGCCAGCAGCACACAGGCGACTGAGCAGTTCTTC.

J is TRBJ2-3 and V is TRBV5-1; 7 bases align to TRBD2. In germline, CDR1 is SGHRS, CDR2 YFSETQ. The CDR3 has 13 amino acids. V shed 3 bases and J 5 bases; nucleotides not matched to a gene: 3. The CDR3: CASSWGGEDTQYF. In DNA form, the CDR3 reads TGCGCCAGCAGCTGGGGGGGAGAAGATACGCAGTATTTT.

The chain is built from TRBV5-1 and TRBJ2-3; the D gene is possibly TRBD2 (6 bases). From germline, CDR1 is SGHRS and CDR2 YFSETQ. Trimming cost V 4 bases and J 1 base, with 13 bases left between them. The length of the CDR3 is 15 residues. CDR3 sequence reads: CASSPGDSRTDTQYF. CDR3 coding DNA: TGCGCCAGCAGCCCGGGGGACTCCCGCACAGATACGCAGTATTTT. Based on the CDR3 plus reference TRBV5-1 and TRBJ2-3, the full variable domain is KAGVTQTPRYLIKTRGQQVTLSCSPISGHRSVSWYQQTPGQGLQFLFEYFSETQRNKGNFPGRFSGRQFSNSRSEMNVSTLELGDSALYLCASSPGDSRTDTQYFGPGTRLTVL.

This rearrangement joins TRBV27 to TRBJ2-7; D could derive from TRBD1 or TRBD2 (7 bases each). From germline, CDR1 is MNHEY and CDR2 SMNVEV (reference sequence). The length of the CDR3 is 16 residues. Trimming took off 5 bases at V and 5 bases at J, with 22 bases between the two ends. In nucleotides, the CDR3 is TGTGCCAGCAGTACCTTGGGAGGGGGCGCGACGGACGAGCAGTACTTC. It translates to CASSTLGGGATDEQYF.

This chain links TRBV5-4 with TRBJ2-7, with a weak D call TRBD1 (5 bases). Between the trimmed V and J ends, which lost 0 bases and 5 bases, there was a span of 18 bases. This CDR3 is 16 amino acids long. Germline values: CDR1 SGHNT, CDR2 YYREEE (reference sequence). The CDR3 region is CASSLEPAGKTHEQYF. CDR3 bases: TGTGCCAGCAGCTTGGAGCCCGCAGGGAAAACCCACGAGCAGTACTTC.

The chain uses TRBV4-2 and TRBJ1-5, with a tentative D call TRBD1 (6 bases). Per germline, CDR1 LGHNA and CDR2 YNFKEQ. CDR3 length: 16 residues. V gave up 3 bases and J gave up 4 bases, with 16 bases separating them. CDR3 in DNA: TGTGCCAGCAGCCACGTGACGGGGGCAATTAATCAGCCCCAGCATTTT. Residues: CASSHVTGAINQPQHF.

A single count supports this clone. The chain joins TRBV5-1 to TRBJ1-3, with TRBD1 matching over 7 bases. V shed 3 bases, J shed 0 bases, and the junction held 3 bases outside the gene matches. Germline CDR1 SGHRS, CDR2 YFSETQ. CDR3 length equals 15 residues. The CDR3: CASSSTGTSGNTIYF. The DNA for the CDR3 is TGCGCCAGCAGCTCGACAGGGACCTCTGGAAACACCATATATTTT.

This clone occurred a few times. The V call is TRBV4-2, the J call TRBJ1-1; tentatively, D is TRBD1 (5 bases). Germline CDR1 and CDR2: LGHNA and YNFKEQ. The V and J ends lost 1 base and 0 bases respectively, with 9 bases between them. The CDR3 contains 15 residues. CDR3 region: CASSQGGRVNTEAFF. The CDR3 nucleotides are TGTGCCAGCAGCCAAGGGGGACGGGTGAACACTGAAGCTTTCTTT.

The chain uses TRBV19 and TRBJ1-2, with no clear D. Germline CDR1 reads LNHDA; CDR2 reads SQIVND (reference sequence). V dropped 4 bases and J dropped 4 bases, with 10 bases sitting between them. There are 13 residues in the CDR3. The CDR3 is CASSTSLFYGYTF. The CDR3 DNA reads TGTGCCAGTAGTACCAGCCTCTTCTATGGCTACACCTTC.

DNA for the CDR3: TGCGCCAGCAGCTTGGGTGTGGGCAGCCAAGAGACCCAGTACTTC. This codes for CASSLGVGSQETQYF. This rearrangement joins TRBV5-1 to TRBJ2-5; no clear D. Germline V gene sequence: CDR1 SGHRS, CDR2 YFSETQ. This CDR3 spans 15 amino acids. Deletions cut 0 bases from V and 1 base from J, with 10 bases between.

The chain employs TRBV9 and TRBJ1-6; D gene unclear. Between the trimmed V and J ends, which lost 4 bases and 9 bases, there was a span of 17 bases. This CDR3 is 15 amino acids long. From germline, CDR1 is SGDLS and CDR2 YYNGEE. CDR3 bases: TGTGCCAGCAGCTCCGGGCCAGAGGGTTTTTCACCCCTCCACTTT. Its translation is CASSSGPEGFSPLHF.

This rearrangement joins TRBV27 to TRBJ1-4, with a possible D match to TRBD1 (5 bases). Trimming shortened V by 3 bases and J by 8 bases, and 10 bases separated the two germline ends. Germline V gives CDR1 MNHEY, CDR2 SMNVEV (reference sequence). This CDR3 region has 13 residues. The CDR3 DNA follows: TGTGCCAGCAGTTTGACAGTTGGGGAAAAACTGTTTTTT. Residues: CASSLTVGEKLFF.

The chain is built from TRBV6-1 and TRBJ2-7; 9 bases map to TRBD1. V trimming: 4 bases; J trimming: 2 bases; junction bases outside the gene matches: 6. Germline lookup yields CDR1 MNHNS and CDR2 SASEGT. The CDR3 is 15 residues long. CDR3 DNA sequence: TGTGCCAGCAGTGTTTACAGGGGGCCCCCCTACGAGCAGTACTTC. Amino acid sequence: CASSVYRGPPYEQYF.

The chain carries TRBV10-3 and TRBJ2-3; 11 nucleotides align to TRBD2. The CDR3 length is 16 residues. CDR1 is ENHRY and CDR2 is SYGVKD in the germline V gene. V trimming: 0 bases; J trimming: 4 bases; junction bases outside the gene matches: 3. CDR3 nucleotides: TGTGCCATCAGTGAGTCAACTAGCGGGAGTTCAGATACGCAGTATTTT. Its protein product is CAISESTSGSSDTQYF.

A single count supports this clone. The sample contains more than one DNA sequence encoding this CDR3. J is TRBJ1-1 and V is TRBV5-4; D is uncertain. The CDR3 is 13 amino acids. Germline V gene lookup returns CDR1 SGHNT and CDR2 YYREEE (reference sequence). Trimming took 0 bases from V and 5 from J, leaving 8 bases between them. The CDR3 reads CASSLGGRTEAFF. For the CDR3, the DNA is TGTGCCAGCAGCTTGGGGGGTCGGACTGAAGCTTTCTTT.

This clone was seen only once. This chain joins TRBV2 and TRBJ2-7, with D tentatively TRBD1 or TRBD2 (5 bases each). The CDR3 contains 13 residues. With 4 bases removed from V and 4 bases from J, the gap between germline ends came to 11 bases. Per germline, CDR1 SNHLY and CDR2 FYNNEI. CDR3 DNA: TGTGCCAGCAGTGCCCAGGGAGTTTACGAGCAGTACTTC. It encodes CASSAQGVYEQYF.

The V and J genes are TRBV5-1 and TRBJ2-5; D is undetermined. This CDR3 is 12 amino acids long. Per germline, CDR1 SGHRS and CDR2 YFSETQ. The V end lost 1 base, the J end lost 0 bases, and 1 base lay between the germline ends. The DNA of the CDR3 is TGCGCCAGCAGCTTGTACCAAGAGACCCAGTACTTC. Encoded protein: CASSLYQETQYF.

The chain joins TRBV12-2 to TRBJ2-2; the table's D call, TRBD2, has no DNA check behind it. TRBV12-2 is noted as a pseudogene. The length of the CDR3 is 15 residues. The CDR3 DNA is TGTGCAAGTCGCTCGGGACTGCGGAACACCGGGGAGCTGTTTTTT. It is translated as CASRSGLRNTGELFF.

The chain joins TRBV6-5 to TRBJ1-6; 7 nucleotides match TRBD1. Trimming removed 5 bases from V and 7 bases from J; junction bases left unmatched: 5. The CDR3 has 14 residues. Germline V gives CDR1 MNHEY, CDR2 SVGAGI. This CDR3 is CASSLRDRNSPLHF. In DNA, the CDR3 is TGTGCCAGCAGTCTACGGGACAGAAATTCACCCCTCCACTTT.

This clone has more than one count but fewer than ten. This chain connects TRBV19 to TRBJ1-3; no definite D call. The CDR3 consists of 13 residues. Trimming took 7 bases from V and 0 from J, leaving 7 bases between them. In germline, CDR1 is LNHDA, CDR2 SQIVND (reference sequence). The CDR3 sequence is CASIRGSGNTIYF. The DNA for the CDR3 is TGTGCCAGTATTCGGGGCTCTGGAAACACCATATATTTT.

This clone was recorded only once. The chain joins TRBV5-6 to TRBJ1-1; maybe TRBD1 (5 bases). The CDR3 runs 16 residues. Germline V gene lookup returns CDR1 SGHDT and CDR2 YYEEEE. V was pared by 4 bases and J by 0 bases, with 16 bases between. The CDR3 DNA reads TGTGCCAGCAGCCGTCCCGGGACGAAGATGAACACTGAAGCTTTCTTT. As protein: CASSRPGTKMNTEAFF.